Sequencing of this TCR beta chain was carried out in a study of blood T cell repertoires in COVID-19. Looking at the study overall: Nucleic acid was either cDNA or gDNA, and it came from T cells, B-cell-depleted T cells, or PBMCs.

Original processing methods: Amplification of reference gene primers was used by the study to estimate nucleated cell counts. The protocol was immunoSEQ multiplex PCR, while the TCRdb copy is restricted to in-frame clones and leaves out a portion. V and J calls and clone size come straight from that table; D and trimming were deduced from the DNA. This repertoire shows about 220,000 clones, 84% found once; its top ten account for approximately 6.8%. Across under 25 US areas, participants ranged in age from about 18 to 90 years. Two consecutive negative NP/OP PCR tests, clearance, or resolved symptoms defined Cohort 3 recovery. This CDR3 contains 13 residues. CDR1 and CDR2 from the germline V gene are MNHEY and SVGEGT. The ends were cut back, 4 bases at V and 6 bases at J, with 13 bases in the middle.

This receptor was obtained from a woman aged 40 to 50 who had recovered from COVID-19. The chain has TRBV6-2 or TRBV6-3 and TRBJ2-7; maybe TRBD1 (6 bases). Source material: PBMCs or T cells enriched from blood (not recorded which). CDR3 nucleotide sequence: TGTGCCAGCAGTTCTCAGGGGCCACTCGAGCAGTACGTC. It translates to CASSSQGPLEQYV.